One sample yielded the 12 T cell receptor beta chains listed below, sequenced in a study of blood T cell repertoires in COVID-19. Sequencing used immunoSEQ multiplex PCR; TCRdb keeps in-frame clones, though not all of them. The repertoire has about 190,000 clones, under 90% of them found once; the top ten carry 20%. Sequencing was done on a sample of peripheral blood. The receptors stem from a human donor in a cohort sampled during active COVID-19.

The rearrangement joins TRBV19 to TRBJ1-2; the D gene is possibly TRBD1 (5 bases). This CDR3 comprises 17 residues. Looked up from germline, CDR1 is LNHDA and CDR2 is SQIVND (reference sequence). Trimming shortened V by 6 bases and J by 8 bases, and 28 bases separated the two germline ends. The CDR3 region is CASSLNTPLSGRFGYTF. CDR3 DNA sequence: TGTGCCAGTAGCCTAAACACCCCACTCTCAGGGAGGTTCGGCTACACCTTC.

V gene TRBV15 combines with J gene TRBJ2-7; 9 bases agree with TRBD1. This CDR3 is 16 amino acids long. V dropped 4 bases and J dropped 4; count of bases not matched to a gene: 11. Germline V gene sequence: CDR1 LNHNV, CDR2 YYDKDF (reference sequence). The CDR3 is CATSTRNLGTGYEQYF. CDR3 nucleotides: TGTGCCACCAGCACCCGAAACCTCGGGACAGGGTACGAGCAGTACTTC.

The V and J genes are TRBV6-6 and TRBJ1-1; possibly TRBD1 for D (6 bases). CDR1 and CDR2 (germline): MNHNY, SVGAGI (reference sequence). The CDR3 contains 13 residues. Trimming stripped 4 bases from V and 7 bases from J, with 13 bases between. The CDR3 bases are TGTGCCAGCAGTTCCTTAACGACAGGTGAAGCTTTCTTT. Protein product: CASSSLTTGEAFF.

The chain combines TRBV11-2 with TRBJ2-1; 9 bases line up with TRBD2. J gave up 7 bases and V 4 bases, and 8 bases lay outside the gene matches. Germline CDR1 is SGHAT and CDR2 is FQNNGV. The CDR3 covers 15 residues. The CDR3 spells CASSSERGVRNEQFF. In nucleotides, the CDR3 is TGTGCCAGCAGCTCGGAGCGGGGGGTTCGTAATGAGCAGTTCTTC.

The chain joins TRBV27 to TRBJ1-6; 12 positions agree with TRBD1. Germline loops: CDR1 MNHEY, CDR2 SMNVEV (reference sequence). Unmatched junction bases numbered 7, after V lost 7 bases and J lost 0 bases. The CDR3 loop spans 18 amino acids. DNA of the CDR3: TGTGCCAGCACCCGGGACAGGGGGCTAGGCTCCTATAATTCACCCCTCCACTTT. Its protein is CASTRDRGLGSYNSPLHF.

This chain connects TRBV28 to TRBJ2-1; 8 bases are shared with TRBD2. This CDR3 region has 15 residues. V lost 6 bases, J lost 4 bases, and 8 bases stayed unmatched. Germline loops: CDR1 MDHEN, CDR2 SYDVKM. This chain's CDR3 is CASSPGGAGYNEQFF. CDR3 nucleotides: TGTGCCAGCAGCCCGGGAGGGGCGGGTTACAATGAGCAGTTCTTC.

This clone was found once. For the CDR3, the DNA is TGTGCCAGCAGCGTAGCCTATTCTGGAAACACCATATATTTT. Protein: CASSVAYSGNTIYF. This chain joins TRBV9 and TRBJ1-3; D is ambiguous. Germline V gene lookup returns CDR1 SGDLS and CDR2 YYNGEE. This CDR3 contains 14 residues. V lost 0 bases to trimming and J lost 1 base, with 5 bases between them.

This chain links TRBV3-1 (or the pseudogene TRBV3-2) with TRBJ2-1, with 15 bases identical to TRBD2. CDR1 and CDR2 from the germline V gene are LGHDT and YNNKEL (reference sequence). This CDR3 spans 19 amino acids. The J segment lost 9 bases and the V segment lost 4 bases, leaving 16 bases of the junction unmatched. CDR3 region: CASSPRTSGRVSFGIEQFF. As DNA, the CDR3 is TGTGCCAGCAGCCCCCGGACTAGCGGGAGGGTGAGCTTCGGGATTGAGCAGTTCTTC.

The chain employs TRBV9 and TRBJ2-3, with 7 bases matching TRBD1. The CDR3 spans 16 residues. Trimming removed 0 bases from V and 0 bases from J; junction bases left unmatched: 4. Germline CDR1 is SGDLS and CDR2 is YYNGEE. CDR3 protein: CASSVEVGQSTDTQYF. The CDR3 DNA reads as TGTGCCAGCAGCGTAGAAGTGGGACAGAGCACAGATACGCAGTATTTT.

The chain links TRBV12-3 or TRBV12-4 to TRBJ1-4; 8 bases match TRBD1. J gave up 8 bases and V 8 bases, and 4 bases lay outside the gene matches. This CDR3 is built from 12 residues. CDR3 in DNA: TGTGCCAGCGCACAGGGGGGCGAAAAACTGTTTTTT. Protein: CASAQGGEKLFF.

The chain couples TRBV6-5 to TRBJ1-5; TRBD1 might be the D (6 bases). V dropped 10 bases and J dropped 0 bases, with 16 bases sitting between them. Germline CDR1 reads MNHEY; CDR2 reads SVGAGI. CDR3 length equals 15 residues. CDR3 DNA: TGTGCCACCCTAAGACAGGTCGGTAGCAATCAGCCCCAGCATTTT. Translation gives CATLRQVGSNQPQHF.

The chain employs TRBV21-1 and TRBJ2-5; TRBD1 is the table's D call, not checked against the DNA. TRBV21-1 is recorded as a pseudogene. The CDR3 consists of 17 residues. CDR3 sequence reads: CASSKVRTGGRGKTQYF. DNA for the CDR3: TGTGCCAGCAGCAAAGTGCGAACAGGGGGACGTGGAAAGACCCAGTACTTC.